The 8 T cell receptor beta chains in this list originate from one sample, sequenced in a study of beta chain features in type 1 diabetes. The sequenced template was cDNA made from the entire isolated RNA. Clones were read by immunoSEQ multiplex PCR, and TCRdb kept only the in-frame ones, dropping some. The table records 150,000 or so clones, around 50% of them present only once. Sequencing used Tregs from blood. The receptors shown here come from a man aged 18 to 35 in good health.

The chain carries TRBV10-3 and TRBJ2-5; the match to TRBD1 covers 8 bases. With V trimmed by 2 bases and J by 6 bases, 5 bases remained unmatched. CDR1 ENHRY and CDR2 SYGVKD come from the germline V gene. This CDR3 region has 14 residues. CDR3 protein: CAISEGQGQQTQYF. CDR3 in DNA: TGTGCCATCAGTGAGGGACAGGGTCAGCAGACCCAGTACTTC.

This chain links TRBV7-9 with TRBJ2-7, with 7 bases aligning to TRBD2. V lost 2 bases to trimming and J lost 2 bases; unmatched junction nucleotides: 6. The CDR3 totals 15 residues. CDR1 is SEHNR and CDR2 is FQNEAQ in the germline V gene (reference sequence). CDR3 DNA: TGTGCCAGCAGCTTAAGGTCGGGAGGCCCCTACGAGCAGTACTTC. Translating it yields CASSLRSGGPYEQYF.

CDR3 sequence reads: CASSLAQLTGELFF. The CDR3 DNA reads as TGCGCCAGCAGCTTGGCCCAGTTGACCGGGGAGCTGTTTTTT. V usage is TRBV5-1 and J usage is TRBJ2-2; no firm D call. The V gene's germline CDR1 is SGHRS and CDR2 YFSETQ. V was pared by 0 bases and J by 5 bases, with 8 bases between. This CDR3 region has 14 residues.

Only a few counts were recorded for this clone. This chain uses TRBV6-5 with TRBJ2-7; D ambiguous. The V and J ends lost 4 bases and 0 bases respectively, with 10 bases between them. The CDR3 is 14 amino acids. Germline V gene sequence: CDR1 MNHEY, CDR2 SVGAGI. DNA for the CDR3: TGTGCCAGCAGTTTGTATGCGGCCTCCTACGAGCAGTACTTC. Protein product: CASSLYAASYEQYF.

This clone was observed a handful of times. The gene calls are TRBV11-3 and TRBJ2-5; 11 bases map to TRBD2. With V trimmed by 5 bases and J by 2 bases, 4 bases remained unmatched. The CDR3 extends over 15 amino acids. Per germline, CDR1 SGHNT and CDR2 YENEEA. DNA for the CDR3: TGTGCCAGCAGCGAGGGACTAGCGGAACAAGAGACCCAGTACTTC. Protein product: CASSEGLAEQETQYF. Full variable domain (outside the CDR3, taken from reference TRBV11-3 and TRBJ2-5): EAGVVQSPRYKIIEKKQPVAFWCNPISGHNTLYWYLQNLGQGPELLIRYENEEAVDDSQLPKDRFSAERLKGVDSTLKIQPAELGDSAVYLCASSEGLAEQETQYFGPGTRLLVL.

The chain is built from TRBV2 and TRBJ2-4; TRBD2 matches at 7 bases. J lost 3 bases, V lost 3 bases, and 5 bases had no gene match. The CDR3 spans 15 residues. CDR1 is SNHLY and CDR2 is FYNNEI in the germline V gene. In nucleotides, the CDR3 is TGTGCCAGCAGTGATTTTTCTAGCGGCAAAAACATTCAGTACTTC. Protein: CASSDFSSGKNIQYF.

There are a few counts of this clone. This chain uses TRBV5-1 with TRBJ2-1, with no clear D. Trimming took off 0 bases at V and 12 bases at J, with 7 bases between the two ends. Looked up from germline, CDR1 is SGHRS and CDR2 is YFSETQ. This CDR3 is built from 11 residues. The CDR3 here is CASSLGQRQFF. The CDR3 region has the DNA TGCGCCAGCAGCTTGGGGCAACGGCAGTTCTTC.

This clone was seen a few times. The chain's CDR3 is CASSSGTGEREQFF. CDR3 sequence (DNA): TGTGCCAGTAGTAGCGGGACAGGGGAACGTGAGCAGTTCTTC. The chain employs TRBV19 and TRBJ2-1; 10 nucleotides line up with TRBD1. Trimming removed 4 bases from V and 9 bases from J; junction bases left unmatched: 6. CDR3 length: 14 residues. CDR1 and CDR2 from the germline V gene are LNHDA and SQIVND (reference sequence).